The rows below give T cell receptor beta chains drawn from one sample of a study of blood T cell repertoires in COVID-19. Sequenced by immunoSEQ multiplex PCR; TCRdb stores in-frame clones only, minus some. The sample has under 250,000 clones; 83% are singletons. Sequenced sample: peripheral blood. These receptors were obtained from a human donor in a cohort sampled during active COVID-19. The CDR3 runs from the conserved cysteine through the conserved F or W. D genes are given only for firm matches. A clone size is listed for some rows: how often the clone was seen (once, few, many), or a class if it is expanded.

d_gene	v_gene	abundance	j_gene	CDR3nt	CDR3aa
-	TRBV2	-	TRBJ1-1	TGTGCCAGCACTGACTTGCGGGAGAACACTGAAGCTTTCTTT	CASTDLRENTEAFF
-	TRBV2	once	TRBJ1-5	TGTGCCAGCGTCGGAGGGATGGGCAATCAGCCCCAGCATTTT	CASVGGMGNQPQHF
-	TRBV7-6	-	TRBJ2-1	TGTGCCAGCAGCGTTGGGCGATCGGAGGGGTCCTACAATGAGCAGTTCTTC	CASSVGRSEGSYNEQFF
-	TRBV24-1	-	TRBJ2-2	TGTGCTACCGGCGGTAACACCGGGGAGCTGTTTTTT	CATGGNTGELFF
TRBD1	TRBV7-2	-	TRBJ2-1	TGTGCCAGCAGCCCTCCGGGACAGGTAATAAATGAGCAGTTCTTC	CASSPPGQVINEQFF
-	TRBV18	-	TRBJ2-5	TGTGCCAGCTCACCACGGGGCCCTCCGAGAGAGACCCAGTACTTC	CASSPRGPPRETQYF
TRBD1	TRBV6-2/TRBV6-3	many	TRBJ2-7	TGTGCCAGCAGTCCGCCTTTACCGGGACAGGGGTCCTACGAGCAGTACTTC	CASSPPLPGQGSYEQYF
-	TRBV21-1	-	TRBJ2-2	TGTGCCAGCAGCAAACTTCGTAGCGGCAGGGAATGCACCGGGGAGCTGTTTTTT	CASSKLRSGRECTGELFF
-	TRBV5-1	once	TRBJ2-3	TGCGCCAGCAGCATGACAGTTCTCGGCACAGATACGCAGTATTTT	CASSMTVLGTDTQYF
TRBD2	TRBV6-5	-	TRBJ2-3	TGTGCCAGCACTTCTAGCGGGGGCCGTACGCAGTATTTT	CASTSSGGRTQYF
-	TRBV7-2	-	TRBJ1-6	TGTGCCAGCAGGTTCCGGGAGAGTATCGCGAGCTCCTATAATTCACCCCTCCACTTT	CASRFRESIASSYNSPLHF
TRBD1	TRBV6-5	-	TRBJ2-3	TGTGCCAGCACCTCCCAGACAGGGGGCTCCGATACGCAGTATTTT	CASTSQTGGSDTQYF
-	TRBV11-2	-	TRBJ1-6	TGTGCCAGCAGCTTTCCCGATTCACCCCTCCACTTT	CASSFPDSPLHF
TRBD2	TRBV9	-	TRBJ2-3	TGTGCCAGCAGCTTGGGACTAGCGAGCTCGGATACGCAGTATTTT	CASSLGLASSDTQYF
TRBD1	TRBV5-5	few	TRBJ2-1	TGTGCCAGCAGCCGAGGCCCGGGACAGGGGACGCGGCTTTTCTTC	CASSRGPGQGTRLFF
TRBD2	TRBV5-6	once	TRBJ2-5	TGTGCCAGCAGCTTCGACTTAGCGGGGGGGCACGAGACCCAGTACTTC	CASSFDLAGGHETQYF
-	TRBV12-5	-	TRBJ1-5	TGTGCTAGTGGTCTTTCTAGCAATCAGCCCCAGCATTTT	CASGLSSNQPQHF
TRBD1	TRBV2	-	TRBJ2-1	TGTGCCAGCACCACGGACAGGAATGAGCAGTTCTTC	CASTTDRNEQFF
-	TRBV5-1	-	TRBJ1-4	TGCGCCAGCAGCTTTGCTGGGGAGGAGGAAAAACTGTTTTTT	CASSFAGEEEKLFF
-	TRBV11-3	-	TRBJ2-1	TGTGCCAGCAGCGTCTCAATGGGAGGAGGGCATGAGCAGTTCTTC	CASSVSMGGGHEQFF
-	TRBV6-5	-	TRBJ2-7	TGTGCCAGCAGTTACTCACAGGGACGGGGCTACGAGCAGTACTTC	CASSYSQGRGYEQYF
TRBD2	TRBV9	few	TRBJ2-3	TGTGCCAGCAGCCAAGGACTAGCGGGGAGGCTACAGGTAGATACGCAGTATTTT	CASSQGLAGRLQVDTQYF
-	TRBV6-6	-	TRBJ1-4	TGTGCCAGCAGTCGAGAATCGGGGGCAACTAATGAAAAACTGTTTTTT	CASSRESGATNEKLFF
TRBD2	TRBV5-4	once	TRBJ2-5	TGTGCCAGCAGCTTGGGTTCATCGGGGGGAGAGACCCAGTACTTC	CASSLGSSGGETQYF
TRBD1	TRBV13	-	TRBJ2-7	TGTGCCAGCAGCTGGCGACAGGGGGGAACGGACGAGCAGTACTTC	CASSWRQGGTDEQYF
TRBD1	TRBV5-4	-	TRBJ1-2	TGTGCCAGCAGACGTTCGACAGGGGGCGCCGGAGGGAAGTATGGCTACACCTTC	CASRRSTGGAGGKYGYTF
TRBD1	TRBV5-6	-	TRBJ2-2	TGTGCCAGCAGCAGGACAGGGAGCACCGGGGAGCTGTTTTTT	CASSRTGSTGELFF
-	TRBV15	-	TRBJ1-1	TGTGCCACCAGTGAGATCCTGAACACTGAAGCTTTCTTT	CATSEILNTEAFF
-	TRBV3-1/TRBV3-2	-	TRBJ2-3	TGTGCCAGCAGCCAAGATCAAAATACGCAGTATTTT	CASSQDQNTQYF
TRBD1	TRBV28	-	TRBJ2-1	TGTGCCAGCAACCCCGGGACAGGGGCCTACAATGAGCAGTTCTTC	CASNPGTGAYNEQFF
TRBD2	TRBV18	few	TRBJ2-2	TGTGCCAGCTCACCAGTCACGGGAGGCACCGGGGAGCTGTTTTTT	CASSPVTGGTGELFF
TRBD1	TRBV7-8	-	TRBJ1-5	TGTGCCAGCAGCTTAGGGGGGACAGGGCATCAGCCCCAGCATTTT	CASSLGGTGHQPQHF
-	TRBV20-1	many	TRBJ1-5	TGCAGTGCTAGTAGGTCGGCTGTGAGAGGTCAGCCCCAGCATTTT	CSASRSAVRGQPQHF
-	TRBV10-3	once	TRBJ2-2	TGTGCCATCAGGGAGGGAGGACAGAATATCGGGGAGCTGTTTTTT	CAIREGGQNIGELFF
-	TRBV24-1	-	TRBJ2-2	TGTGCCACTTCCGCCTGGGGGACTGGGAGCACCGGGGAGCTGTTTTTT	CATSAWGTGSTGELFF
-	TRBV5-1	-	TRBJ1-6	TGCGCCAGCAGCTTGGCCGGTAGCTCCTATAATTCACCCCTCCACTTT	CASSLAGSSYNSPLHF
-	TRBV6-4	-	TRBJ1-6	TGTGCCAGCAGTGACGGCCCCGGGAATTCACCCCTCCACTTT	CASSDGPGNSPLHF
-	TRBV2	-	TRBJ1-5	TGTGCCAGCAAGCGGACAGTTAATATCAATCAGCCCCAGCATTTT	CASKRTVNINQPQHF
-	TRBV30	-	TRBJ1-1	TGTGCCTGGAGTAGCAGGGGAGGGACTGAAGCTTTCTTT	CAWSSRGGTEAFF
TRBD1	TRBV5-5	-	TRBJ1-4	TGTGCCAGCAGCTTTAGGGACAGTCTTAATGAAAAACTGTTTTTT	CASSFRDSLNEKLFF
-	TRBV11-3	-	TRBJ1-1	TGTGCCAGCAGCTTAAACAGTGCCACTGAAGCTTTCTTT	CASSLNSATEAFF
TRBD1	TRBV6-2/TRBV6-3	-	TRBJ2-3	TGTGCCAGCAGTTTCCAGGGGGCAGATACGCAGTATTTT	CASSFQGADTQYF
TRBD2	TRBV28	-	TRBJ2-5	TGTGCCATCGGCCCCGGGCTAGCGGGAGGGGCTATAGAGACCCAGTACTTC	CAIGPGLAGGAIETQYF
-	TRBV2	-	TRBJ1-1	TGTGCCAGCAGCGAGGAGGAAGGGTCGGGCACATTAGAAGCTTTCTTT	CASSEEEGSGTLEAFF
-	TRBV2	-	TRBJ1-5	TGTGCCAGTGTCGGGGGAGGCAATCAGCCCCAGCATTTT	CASVGGGNQPQHF
-	TRBV6-5	-	TRBJ1-2	TGTGCCACCTATTCAAACTATGGCTACACCTTC	CATYSNYGYTF